Listed below are T cell receptor beta chains from one sample, sequenced in a study of cytomegalovirus exposure and HLA in healthy donors. Sequencing used immunoSEQ multiplex PCR; TCRdb keeps in-frame clones, though not all of them. The sample lists some 120,000 clones, 75% to 85% occurring once. The sample was PBMCs. The receptors were sampled from a male donor in good health and CMV-seronegative. Each CDR3 is given with its conserved first and last residue. Each record gives: D gene, V gene, J gene, clone size, CDR3 DNA, CDR3 protein. D genes are given only for firm matches. Part of the rows lack a size; the others show once, few, many or a class for expanded clones.

d_gene: .
v_gene: TRBV5-1
j_gene: TRBJ2-2
abundance: .
CDR3nt: TGCGCCAGCAGCTTATGGCGGACTGGGGAGCTGTTTTTT
CDR3aa: CASSLWRTGELFF

d_gene: TRBD1
v_gene: TRBV5-6
j_gene: TRBJ2-7
abundance: .
CDR3nt: TGTGCCAGCAGCGGACTGGACAGGGTGGCCTACGAGCAGTACTTC
CDR3aa: CASSGLDRVAYEQYF

d_gene: TRBD1
v_gene: TRBV5-4
j_gene: TRBJ1-6
abundance: .
CDR3nt: TGTGCCAGCAGCCCCCGGGACAGGGGGCTGAATTCACCCCTCCACTTT
CDR3aa: CASSPRDRGLNSPLHF

d_gene: .
v_gene: TRBV27
j_gene: TRBJ1-3
abundance: .
CDR3nt: TGTGCCAGCAGTTTTACGGCTGGAAACACCATATATTTT
CDR3aa: CASSFTAGNTIYF

d_gene: TRBD1
v_gene: TRBV5-6
j_gene: TRBJ1-6
abundance: few
CDR3nt: TGTGCCAGCAGCTTGGTTCCAGGGGGGTCCTATAATTCACCCCTCCACTTT
CDR3aa: CASSLVPGGSYNSPLHF

d_gene: .
v_gene: TRBV20-1
j_gene: TRBJ2-7
abundance: .
CDR3nt: TGCAGTGCTGGGCCCGCGGGGGAGCAGTACTTC
CDR3aa: CSAGPAGEQYF

d_gene: .
v_gene: TRBV6-6
j_gene: TRBJ1-3
abundance: .
CDR3nt: TGTGCCAGCAGTTACCGGGGGTGGGGAAACACCATATATTTT
CDR3aa: CASSYRGWGNTIYF

d_gene: TRBD2
v_gene: TRBV6-4
j_gene: TRBJ2-1
abundance: .
CDR3nt: TGTGCCAGCAGTGAGAATTGGGAGGGAAGTGCTGAGCAGTTCTTC
CDR3aa: CASSENWEGSAEQFF

d_gene: .
v_gene: TRBV19
j_gene: TRBJ1-5
abundance: .
CDR3nt: TGTGCCAGTAGTCCCGGGGGTTTACACAATCAGCCCCAGCATTTT
CDR3aa: CASSPGGLHNQPQHF

d_gene: .
v_gene: TRBV10-3
j_gene: TRBJ2-2
abundance: .
CDR3nt: TGTGCCATCAGTGAGTTCCGAGACACCGGGGAGCTGTTTTTT
CDR3aa: CAISEFRDTGELFF

d_gene: .
v_gene: TRBV5-4
j_gene: TRBJ2-6
abundance: once
CDR3nt: TGTGCCAGCAGCTTGGTTGGGGCGGCTGGGGCCAACGTCCTGACTTTC
CDR3aa: CASSLVGAAGANVLTF

d_gene: .
v_gene: TRBV28
j_gene: TRBJ1-5
abundance: .
CDR3nt: TGTGCCAGCAGTTTAGGGGGGGGCAATCAGCCCCAGCATTTT
CDR3aa: CASSLGGGNQPQHF

d_gene: TRBD1
v_gene: TRBV2
j_gene: TRBJ1-4
abundance: .
CDR3nt: TGTGCCAGCAGTGAAGCGCTGGGACAGAGTGATGAAAAACTGTTTTTT
CDR3aa: CASSEALGQSDEKLFF

d_gene: .
v_gene: TRBV18
j_gene: TRBJ2-7
abundance: few
CDR3nt: TGTGCCAGCTCACCACCGATCAGGGGGGCTTCCTACGAGCAGTACTTC
CDR3aa: CASSPPIRGASYEQYF

d_gene: TRBD1
v_gene: TRBV2
j_gene: TRBJ2-7
abundance: .
CDR3nt: TGTGCCAGCAGCCTGGACAGGGGGCGTTACGAGCAGTACTTC
CDR3aa: CASSLDRGRYEQYF

d_gene: .
v_gene: TRBV6-1
j_gene: TRBJ1-2
abundance: .
CDR3nt: TGTGCCAGTGGCACGACAGGAGAACCCTATGGCTACACCTTC
CDR3aa: CASGTTGEPYGYTF

d_gene: TRBD2
v_gene: TRBV6-6
j_gene: TRBJ2-7
abundance: .
CDR3nt: TGTGCCAGCAGACGAAGACTAGCGGGTAATTACGAGCAGTACTTC
CDR3aa: CASRRRLAGNYEQYF

d_gene: .
v_gene: TRBV9
j_gene: TRBJ1-6
abundance: .
CDR3nt: TGTGCCAGCAGCGTTAGGGAGAATAATTCACCCCTCCACTTT
CDR3aa: CASSVRENNSPLHF

d_gene: .
v_gene: TRBV28
j_gene: TRBJ2-1
abundance: .
CDR3nt: TGTGCCACCCAACAGGGTACCTACAATGAGCAGTTCTTC
CDR3aa: CATQQGTYNEQFF

d_gene: .
v_gene: TRBV5-8
j_gene: TRBJ1-5
abundance: .
CDR3nt: TGTGCCAGCAGCTTGGTTGTCAGGGAAAATCAGCCCCAGCATTTT
CDR3aa: CASSLVVRENQPQHF

d_gene: .
v_gene: TRBV6-4
j_gene: TRBJ2-6
abundance: few
CDR3nt: TGTGCCAGCAGCAACGATATTACAGGGTCTGGGGCCAACGTCCTGACTTTC
CDR3aa: CASSNDITGSGANVLTF

d_gene: TRBD1
v_gene: TRBV6-6
j_gene: TRBJ2-2
abundance: .
CDR3nt: TGTGCCACCGGACAGGGGGCGAACACCGGGGAGCTGTTTTTT
CDR3aa: CATGQGANTGELFF

d_gene: .
v_gene: TRBV7-2
j_gene: TRBJ1-2
abundance: .
CDR3nt: TGTGCCAGCAGCTTAGAACAGGGCCCGACAGATGGCTACACCTTC
CDR3aa: CASSLEQGPTDGYTF

d_gene: .
v_gene: TRBV6-5
j_gene: TRBJ1-2
abundance: .
CDR3nt: TGTGCCAGCAGTTACTCCGCGGACTATGGCTACACCTTC
CDR3aa: CASSYSADYGYTF

d_gene: .
v_gene: TRBV7-2
j_gene: TRBJ2-7
abundance: .
CDR3nt: TGTGCCAGCAGCCCCTCTACCGCTGAGTCCTACGAGCAGTACTTC
CDR3aa: CASSPSTAESYEQYF

d_gene: TRBD2
v_gene: TRBV29-1
j_gene: TRBJ2-1
abundance: few
CDR3nt: TGCAGCGTCCGGTGGACTAGCGGTGGGAATGAGCAGTTCTTC
CDR3aa: CSVRWTSGGNEQFF

d_gene: .
v_gene: TRBV2
j_gene: TRBJ2-1
abundance: .
CDR3nt: TGTGGGCGGAGGGATTACAATGAGCAGTTCTTC
CDR3aa: CGRRDYNEQFF

d_gene: .
v_gene: TRBV25-1
j_gene: TRBJ2-4
abundance: .
CDR3nt: TGTGCCAGCAGTGAAGGGGGGGCGGGGGTAGCCAAAAACATTCAGTACTTC
CDR3aa: CASSEGGAGVAKNIQYF

d_gene: TRBD1
v_gene: TRBV6-5
j_gene: TRBJ2-7
abundance: once
CDR3nt: TGTGCCAGCAGTTATAACCCAGGGACAGTAAAGGCTGGGCAGTACTTC
CDR3aa: CASSYNPGTVKAGQYF

d_gene: TRBD2
v_gene: TRBV11-2
j_gene: TRBJ2-2
abundance: .
CDR3nt: TGTGCCAGCAAGGGGACTAGTGTTAACACCGGGGAGCTGTTTTTT
CDR3aa: CASKGTSVNTGELFF

d_gene: .
v_gene: TRBV29-1
j_gene: TRBJ1-4
abundance: .
CDR3nt: TGCAGCGTCACCCCGTCCGGGGAAAAACTGTTTTTT
CDR3aa: CSVTPSGEKLFF

d_gene: TRBD2
v_gene: TRBV2
j_gene: TRBJ2-2
abundance: .
CDR3nt: TGTGCCAGCACCATCACTAGCGGCGGCGGGGAGCTGTTTTTT
CDR3aa: CASTITSGGGELFF

d_gene: .
v_gene: TRBV4-3
j_gene: TRBJ1-4
abundance: .
CDR3nt: TGCGCCAGCAGCCGCGCTTCCTTCAAACAGGGTTTTTCTGCAACTAATGAAAAACTGTTTTTT
CDR3aa: CASSRASFKQGFSATNEKLFF

d_gene: TRBD2
v_gene: TRBV6-1
j_gene: TRBJ2-5
abundance: .
CDR3nt: TGTGCCAGCAGCTATAGCGGGAGTTCTAAAGAGACCCAGTACTTC
CDR3aa: CASSYSGSSKETQYF

d_gene: TRBD1
v_gene: TRBV11-1
j_gene: TRBJ1-4
abundance: .
CDR3nt: TGTGCCAGCAGCTTGGGACAGCTCGCGGAAAAACTGTTTTTT
CDR3aa: CASSLGQLAEKLFF

d_gene: TRBD1
v_gene: TRBV7-3
j_gene: TRBJ2-1
abundance: .
CDR3nt: TGTGCCAGCAGCTTATGGGGACAGGGGGCCGACAATGAGCAGTTCTTC
CDR3aa: CASSLWGQGADNEQFF

d_gene: TRBD2
v_gene: TRBV5-4
j_gene: TRBJ2-1
abundance: .
CDR3nt: TGTGCCAGCAGCTCGGGACTAGCGGGAGGTCGGGAGCAGTTCTTC
CDR3aa: CASSSGLAGGREQFF

d_gene: .
v_gene: TRBV5-1
j_gene: TRBJ1-1
abundance: few
CDR3nt: TGCGCCAGCAGCTTGGACGGGGGGAACACTGAAGCTTTCTTT
CDR3aa: CASSLDGGNTEAFF

d_gene: TRBD1
v_gene: TRBV27
j_gene: TRBJ1-5
abundance: .
CDR3nt: TGTGCCAGCAGTGCCAGATCCTCGGGACAGGGGGCCATCGCTCAGCCCCAGCATTTT
CDR3aa: CASSARSSGQGAIAQPQHF

d_gene: .
v_gene: TRBV27
j_gene: TRBJ2-7
abundance: .
CDR3nt: TGTGCCAGCAGTCCGGGACTGGTCTGGGAGCAGTACTTC
CDR3aa: CASSPGLVWEQYF

d_gene: TRBD2
v_gene: TRBV25-1
j_gene: TRBJ2-5
abundance: .
CDR3nt: TGTGCCAGCAGTGAATCGCTAGCGGGGGGGCAAGAGACCCAGTACTTC
CDR3aa: CASSESLAGGQETQYF

d_gene: .
v_gene: TRBV5-4
j_gene: TRBJ1-1
abundance: few
CDR3nt: TGTGCCAGCAGCGACTGGTACACTGAAGCTTTCTTT
CDR3aa: CASSDWYTEAFF

d_gene: TRBD2
v_gene: TRBV13
j_gene: TRBJ2-3
abundance: .
CDR3nt: TGTGCCAGCCGGCCGGGACTAGCGGGAGCGGGGACAGATACGCAGTATTTT
CDR3aa: CASRPGLAGAGTDTQYF

d_gene: .
v_gene: TRBV7-2
j_gene: TRBJ2-7
abundance: .
CDR3nt: TGTGCCAGCAGCTTAGTTTCCGGTAGTCGAAGGCCGGGCGAGCAGTACTTC
CDR3aa: CASSLVSGSRRPGEQYF

d_gene: TRBD1
v_gene: TRBV14
j_gene: TRBJ2-7
abundance: .
CDR3nt: TGTGCCAGCAGCCGATTACCGGACAGGGGGCAAGAGCAGTACTTC
CDR3aa: CASSRLPDRGQEQYF

d_gene: TRBD1
v_gene: TRBV18
j_gene: TRBJ1-1
abundance: .
CDR3nt: TGTGCCAGCTCACCAGACAGGGCCTACACTGAAGCTTTCTTT
CDR3aa: CASSPDRAYTEAFF

d_gene: TRBD1
v_gene: TRBV6-5
j_gene: TRBJ2-7
abundance: .
CDR3nt: TGTGCCAGCAGTACGCCGGGACAGGGAGGGAACGAGCAGTACTTC
CDR3aa: CASSTPGQGGNEQYF

d_gene: .
v_gene: TRBV5-1
j_gene: TRBJ2-6
abundance: once
CDR3nt: TGCGCCACCACGACAGGCCCTAGCTCTGGGGCCAACGTCCTGACTTTC
CDR3aa: CATTTGPSSGANVLTF

d_gene: .
v_gene: TRBV25-1
j_gene: TRBJ1-4
abundance: .
CDR3nt: TGTGCCAGCAGTGAATCGCGGGGTGCAACTAATGAAAAACTGTTTTTT
CDR3aa: CASSESRGATNEKLFF

d_gene: TRBD1
v_gene: TRBV6-5
j_gene: TRBJ2-2
abundance: few
CDR3nt: TGTGCCAGCAGTTACTCGTTTAGGGGGCTCTCCGAGGAGCTGTTTTTT
CDR3aa: CASSYSFRGLSEELFF

d_gene: TRBD2
v_gene: TRBV14
j_gene: TRBJ2-7
abundance: .
CDR3nt: TGTGCCAGCAGCCCGGGGGGCGAGCAGTACTTC
CDR3aa: CASSPGGEQYF

d_gene: .
v_gene: TRBV10-3
j_gene: TRBJ2-1
abundance: .
CDR3nt: TGTGCCATCAGTCCGGGGAATGAGCAGTTCTTC
CDR3aa: CAISPGNEQFF

d_gene: .
v_gene: TRBV6-5
j_gene: TRBJ1-2
abundance: .
CDR3nt: TGTGCCAGCAGTCCATGGAGGGACGGAAGGGGTGGCTACACCTTC
CDR3aa: CASSPWRDGRGGYTF

d_gene: .
v_gene: TRBV14
j_gene: TRBJ2-5
abundance: .
CDR3nt: TGTGCCAGCAGCCGCCGAGGGCGGGGGCGAAAAGAGACCCAGTACTTC
CDR3aa: CASSRRGRGRKETQYF

d_gene: .
v_gene: TRBV12-5
j_gene: TRBJ1-1
abundance: .
CDR3nt: TGTGCTAGTGGTAAGTCAGGATTCACTGAAGCTTTCTTT
CDR3aa: CASGKSGFTEAFF

d_gene: TRBD1
v_gene: TRBV9
j_gene: TRBJ2-2
abundance: .
CDR3nt: TGTGCCAGCAGCGTCACACAGGGGGGCGCGAACACCGGGGAGCTGTTTTTT
CDR3aa: CASSVTQGGANTGELFF

d_gene: TRBD1
v_gene: TRBV5-1
j_gene: TRBJ2-1
abundance: .
CDR3nt: TGCGCCAGCAGTTCCGTGACAGGGCTGGATGAGCAGTTCTTC
CDR3aa: CASSSVTGLDEQFF

d_gene: .
v_gene: TRBV10-3
j_gene: TRBJ2-7
abundance: .
CDR3nt: TGTGCCATCAGTGACTCAGGGTACGAGCAGTACTTC
CDR3aa: CAISDSGYEQYF

d_gene: TRBD1
v_gene: TRBV15
j_gene: TRBJ2-2
abundance: .
CDR3nt: TGTGCCACCAGCAGGGAGCCGGGACAGGGGGCCGGGGAGCTGTTTTTT
CDR3aa: CATSREPGQGAGELFF

d_gene: TRBD1
v_gene: TRBV11-2
j_gene: TRBJ2-5
abundance: .
CDR3nt: TGTGCCAGCAGCCGACAGGGACAAGAGACCCAGTACTTC
CDR3aa: CASSRQGQETQYF